A selection of T cell receptor beta chains follows, all from one sample in a study of T cells in Graves' hyperthyroidism and ophthalmopathy. TCRdb analysed the multiplex PCR reads with MiXCR anew, one entry per CDR3 protein. Here the sample spans under 250,000 distinct CDR3 sequences, roughly 22% being singletons. Sample: blood. The origin of the receptors is a woman aged 40 to 50 with Graves' ophthalmopathy. Each CDR3 is given with its conserved first and last residue. The order of the fields is V gene, clone size, D gene, J gene, CDR3 protein, CDR3 DNA. The D gene is left open where the match is weak. Rows give clone size only sometimes, using once, few, many, or a class for an expanded clone.

v_call: TRBV7-2; clone_size: -; d_call: TRBD1; j_call: TRBJ2-5; cdr3_aa: CASSYNRGKETQYF; cdr3_nt: TGTGCCAGCAGCTATAACAGGGGAAAAGAGACCCAGTACTTC
v_call: TRBV6-2/TRBV6-3; clone_size: many; d_call: -; j_call: TRBJ2-5; cdr3_aa: CASSYSSNGEIRETQYF; cdr3_nt: TGTGCCAGCAGTTACTCATCTAACGGAGAAATACGAGAGACCCAGTACTTC
v_call: TRBV6-1; clone_size: -; d_call: -; j_call: TRBJ2-7; cdr3_aa: CASSPGFLASSSYEQYF; cdr3_nt: TGTGCCAGCAGTCCAGGCTTTCTGGCTTCTTCCTCCTACGAGCAGTACTTC
v_call: TRBV29-1; clone_size: many; d_call: TRBD1; j_call: TRBJ2-7; cdr3_aa: CSVKTGTGYEQYF; cdr3_nt: TGCAGCGTCAAGACAGGGACGGGCTACGAGCAGTACTTC
v_call: TRBV25-1; clone_size: many; d_call: TRBD2; j_call: TRBJ2-7; cdr3_aa: CASSDTGLAGTYEQYF; cdr3_nt: TGTGCCAGCAGTGACACCGGACTAGCGGGAACCTACGAGCAGTACTTC
v_call: TRBV6-1; clone_size: many; d_call: TRBD1; j_call: TRBJ1-2; cdr3_aa: CASSRQGVYGYTF; cdr3_nt: TGTGCCAGCAGTAGACAGGGAGTTTATGGCTACACCTTC
v_call: TRBV5-5; clone_size: many; d_call: TRBD1; j_call: TRBJ1-2; cdr3_aa: CASSLGPGTGYGYTF; cdr3_nt: TGTGCCAGCAGCTTGGGACCAGGGACAGGGTATGGCTACACCTTC
v_call: TRBV29-1; clone_size: -; d_call: -; j_call: TRBJ1-1; cdr3_aa: CSVLTAEAFF; cdr3_nt: TGCAGCGTCCTGACAGCCGAAGCTTTCTTT
v_call: TRBV15; clone_size: few; d_call: -; j_call: TRBJ2-5; cdr3_aa: CATSSTGTQQETQYF; cdr3_nt: TGTGCCACCAGCAGCACCGGGACTCAACAAGAGACCCAGTACTTC
v_call: TRBV28; clone_size: few; d_call: TRBD2; j_call: TRBJ2-2; cdr3_aa: CASLRRESTGELFF; cdr3_nt: TGTGCCAGCCTCAGGCGGGAGAGTACCGGGGAGCTGTTTTTT
v_call: TRBV28; clone_size: -; d_call: TRBD2; j_call: TRBJ2-5; cdr3_aa: CASSTRLGLAGETQYF; cdr3_nt: TGTGCCAGCAGTACCCGCCTGGGACTAGCAGGAGAGACCCAGTACTTC
v_call: TRBV7-2; clone_size: many; d_call: TRBD1; j_call: TRBJ2-5; cdr3_aa: CASSIQGAGETQYF; cdr3_nt: TGTGCCAGCAGCATACAGGGGGCGGGGGAGACCCAGTACTTC
v_call: TRBV27; clone_size: many; d_call: -; j_call: TRBJ1-5; cdr3_aa: CASSLTARLQPWPQHF; cdr3_nt: TGTGCCAGCAGTTTAACCGCCAGGTTGCAACCTTGGCCCCAGCATTTT
v_call: TRBV19; clone_size: many; d_call: -; j_call: TRBJ1-1; cdr3_aa: CASSIGGADTEAFF; cdr3_nt: TGTGCCAGTAGTATCGGGGGGGCTGACACTGAAGCTTTCTTT
v_call: TRBV7-2; clone_size: -; d_call: -; j_call: TRBJ1-6; cdr3_aa: CASSLRAARDSPLHF; cdr3_nt: TGTGCCAGCAGCTTACGGGCGGCTAGGGATTCACCCCTCCACTTT
v_call: TRBV6-1; clone_size: -; d_call: TRBD1; j_call: TRBJ1-1; cdr3_aa: CASRMTGRGGTEAFF; cdr3_nt: TGTGCCAGCAGGATGACAGGGAGGGGAGGAACTGAAGCTTTCTTT
v_call: TRBV28; clone_size: many; d_call: TRBD2; j_call: TRBJ2-5; cdr3_aa: CASTLGTSGGETQYF; cdr3_nt: TGTGCCAGCACCCTCGGGACTAGCGGCGGGGAGACCCAGTACTTC
v_call: TRBV7-2; clone_size: many; d_call: TRBD2; j_call: TRBJ2-7; cdr3_aa: CASSLGGLAGVKQYF; cdr3_nt: TGTGCCAGCAGCTTAGGCGGACTAGCGGGAGTCAAGCAGTACTTC
v_call: TRBV19; clone_size: -; d_call: TRBD2; j_call: TRBJ2-7; cdr3_aa: CASSPSGASRAHEQYF; cdr3_nt: TGTGCCAGTAGTCCTAGCGGAGCTTCGAGGGCTCACGAGCAGTACTTC
v_call: TRBV2; clone_size: many; d_call: TRBD2; j_call: TRBJ2-5; cdr3_aa: CASSTSGSGETQYF; cdr3_nt: TGTGCCAGCAGTACTAGCGGGAGTGGAGAGACCCAGTACTTC
v_call: TRBV28; clone_size: many; d_call: -; j_call: TRBJ1-2; cdr3_aa: CASSFAINYGYTF; cdr3_nt: TGTGCCAGCAGTTTCGCGATAAACTATGGCTACACCTTC
v_call: TRBV19; clone_size: many; d_call: TRBD2; j_call: TRBJ2-2; cdr3_aa: CASSIPSGTGELFF; cdr3_nt: TGTGCCAGTAGTATCCCTAGCGGAACCGGGGAGCTGTTTTTT
v_call: TRBV28; clone_size: many; d_call: -; j_call: TRBJ2-2; cdr3_aa: CPFILRTGELFF; cdr3_nt: TGTCCTTTTATCCTCCGAACCGGGGAGCTGTTTTTT
v_call: TRBV7-2; clone_size: many; d_call: TRBD1; j_call: TRBJ1-1; cdr3_aa: CASSGTQGVEAFF; cdr3_nt: TGTGCCAGCAGCGGAACACAGGGGGTTGAAGCTTTCTTT
v_call: TRBV11-2; clone_size: few; d_call: -; j_call: TRBJ2-7; cdr3_aa: CASSPGGQFYERYF; cdr3_nt: TGTGCCAGCAGCCCGGGGGGACAGTTCTACGAGCGGTACTTC
v_call: TRBV20-1; clone_size: -; d_call: TRBD1; j_call: TRBJ1-2; cdr3_aa: CSARDAQGAEYGYTF; cdr3_nt: TGCAGTGCTAGAGATGCGCAGGGGGCAGAATATGGCTACACCTTC
v_call: TRBV6-2/TRBV6-3; clone_size: -; d_call: -; j_call: TRBJ2-2; cdr3_aa: CASSLDPIPGELFF; cdr3_nt: TGTGCCAGCAGTTTGGACCCAATACCCGGGGAGCTGTTTTTT
v_call: TRBV20-1; clone_size: few; d_call: -; j_call: TRBJ2-7; cdr3_aa: CSSPGAGYEQYF; cdr3_nt: TGCAGTTCTCCCGGAGCGGGCTACGAGCAGTACTTC
v_call: TRBV12-3/TRBV12-4; clone_size: -; d_call: -; j_call: TRBJ1-2; cdr3_aa: CASSLGRAVVGGYTF; cdr3_nt: TGTGCCAGCAGTTTAGGACGTGCGGTGGTGGGTGGCTACACCTTC
v_call: TRBV2; clone_size: many; d_call: -; j_call: TRBJ2-5; cdr3_aa: CASSEVGGLKETQYF; cdr3_nt: TGTGCCAGCAGTGAGGTCGGTGGTCTAAAAGAGACCCAGTACTTC
v_call: TRBV11-2; clone_size: many; d_call: -; j_call: TRBJ2-7; cdr3_aa: CASSQTVSEQYF; cdr3_nt: TGTGCCAGCAGCCAAACGGTCTCCGAGCAGTACTTC
v_call: TRBV5-1; clone_size: many; d_call: -; j_call: TRBJ2-7; cdr3_aa: CASSSSGPTYEQYF; cdr3_nt: TGCGCCAGCAGCTCGAGCGGGCCAACCTACGAGCAGTACTTC
v_call: TRBV28; clone_size: -; d_call: TRBD1; j_call: TRBJ1-2; cdr3_aa: CASSLRGQGAMSYGYTF; cdr3_nt: TGTGCCAGCAGTTTAAGGGGTCAGGGGGCGATGTCTTATGGCTACACCTTC
v_call: TRBV6-4; clone_size: many; d_call: TRBD2; j_call: TRBJ2-6; cdr3_aa: CASTPARVAGRLEGANVLTF; cdr3_nt: TGTGCCAGCACACCTGCTCGGGTAGCGGGACGCTTGGAAGGGGCCAACGTCCTGACTTTC
v_call: TRBV5-1; clone_size: many; d_call: TRBD1; j_call: TRBJ1-2; cdr3_aa: CASSLSQGAFGYTF; cdr3_nt: TGCGCCAGCAGCTTGTCTCAGGGGGCATTCGGCTACACCTTC
v_call: TRBV29-1; clone_size: many; d_call: -; j_call: TRBJ2-7; cdr3_aa: CSVQLTGAYEQYF; cdr3_nt: TGCAGCGTCCAGCTCACAGGCGCCTACGAGCAGTACTTC
v_call: TRBV27; clone_size: many; d_call: -; j_call: TRBJ1-1; cdr3_aa: CASSITLGTEAFF; cdr3_nt: TGTGCCAGCAGTATCACGTTAGGGACTGAAGCTTTCTTT
v_call: TRBV6-2/TRBV6-3; clone_size: many; d_call: TRBD2; j_call: TRBJ2-3; cdr3_aa: CASRVGMTSGTYPDTQYF; cdr3_nt: TGTGCCAGCAGGGTGGGGATGACTAGCGGGACCTACCCAGATACGCAGTATTTT
v_call: TRBV6-2/TRBV6-3; clone_size: many; d_call: -; j_call: TRBJ2-2; cdr3_aa: CASSYARSGTGELFF; cdr3_nt: TGTGCCAGCAGTTACGCTAGAAGTGGAACCGGGGAGCTGTTTTTT
v_call: TRBV4-1; clone_size: many; d_call: -; j_call: TRBJ2-7; cdr3_aa: CASSQEVDRPSYEQYF; cdr3_nt: TGCGCCAGCAGCCAAGAGGTGGACCGCCCCTCCTACGAGCAGTACTTC
v_call: TRBV28; clone_size: many; d_call: TRBD1; j_call: TRBJ2-7; cdr3_aa: CASNPDRGLNEQYF; cdr3_nt: TGTGCCAGCAACCCCGACAGGGGTCTCAACGAGCAGTACTTC
v_call: TRBV4-1; clone_size: -; d_call: TRBD2; j_call: TRBJ2-7; cdr3_aa: CASSQGLAGFYEQYF; cdr3_nt: TGCGCCAGCAGCCAAGGACTAGCGGGCTTCTACGAGCAGTACTTC
v_call: TRBV29-1; clone_size: many; d_call: -; j_call: TRBJ1-1; cdr3_aa: CSVVGGVAFF; cdr3_nt: TGCAGCGTAGTGGGGGGGGTCGCTTTCTTT
v_call: TRBV3-1; clone_size: many; d_call: -; j_call: TRBJ2-7; cdr3_aa: CASSQGTGELHEQYF; cdr3_nt: TGTGCCAGCAGCCAAGGGACGGGAGAGCTCCACGAGCAGTACTTC
v_call: TRBV11-2; clone_size: many; d_call: TRBD2; j_call: TRBJ2-7; cdr3_aa: CASSTLAGGGEQYF; cdr3_nt: TGTGCCAGCAGTACCCTAGCGGGAGGCGGCGAGCAGTACTTC
v_call: TRBV6-2/TRBV6-3; clone_size: -; d_call: -; j_call: TRBJ1-2; cdr3_aa: CASSYDGSYYGYTF; cdr3_nt: TGTGCCAGCAGTTACGACGGTTCCTACTATGGCTACACCTTC
v_call: TRBV6-1; clone_size: many; d_call: -; j_call: TRBJ1-3; cdr3_aa: CASSQTDSGNTIYF; cdr3_nt: TGTGCCAGCAGTCAGACGGACTCTGGAAACACCATATATTTT
v_call: TRBV7-2; clone_size: -; d_call: TRBD2; j_call: TRBJ2-7; cdr3_aa: CASSAGVSSYEQYF; cdr3_nt: TGTGCCAGCAGCGCGGGGGTTAGCTCCTACGAGCAGTACTTC
v_call: TRBV20-1; clone_size: many; d_call: -; j_call: TRBJ1-2; cdr3_aa: CSARVHRGEDGYTF; cdr3_nt: TGCAGTGCTAGAGTCCACCGGGGGGAGGATGGCTACACCTTC
v_call: TRBV13; clone_size: -; d_call: -; j_call: TRBJ2-7; cdr3_aa: CASSLFGKSYEQYF; cdr3_nt: TGTGCCAGCAGCTTATTTGGGAAATCCTACGAGCAGTACTTC
v_call: TRBV29-1; clone_size: -; d_call: TRBD1; j_call: TRBJ1-1; cdr3_aa: CSVRAGGMNTEAFF; cdr3_nt: TGCAGCGTTAGGGCAGGGGGCATGAACACTGAAGCTTTCTTT
v_call: TRBV7-2; clone_size: -; d_call: -; j_call: TRBJ1-5; cdr3_aa: CASSLAGSSNQPQHF; cdr3_nt: TGTGCCAGCAGCTTAGCAGGGTCTAGCAATCAGCCCCAGCATTTT
v_call: TRBV12-3/TRBV12-4; clone_size: -; d_call: TRBD2; j_call: TRBJ2-4; cdr3_aa: CASSAGLAGSKNIQYF; cdr3_nt: TGTGCCAGCAGCGCGGGGCTAGCGGGATCCAAAAACATTCAGTACTTC